This paragraph reports one T cell receptor beta chain. Antigen: not known. Original handling: Junction-only sequences without quality scores came from ImmunoSEQ, so filtering differed. Only in-frame clones appear in the TCRdb table, and some are missing; sequencing was by immunoSEQ multiplex PCR. V and J calls plus clone size are reproduced from that table; the DNA served to infer D and trimming. The table records over a million clones, 95% to 97% of them present only once. These data come from a study of shared clonotypes between healthy human individuals. Study details: The people who gave samples were two women and a few men aged 18 to 49. Study observations and caveats: Clonotypes shared by all four sorted-subset donors had higher generation probabilities than non-shared clonotypes.

The CDR3 consists of 13 residues. The V gene's germline CDR1 is KGHSH and CDR2 LQKENI. V lost 0 bases and J lost 8, with 9 bases in between. The chain is built from TRBV18 and TRBJ2-3; tentatively, D is TRBD2 (6 bases). The receptor comes from a man aged 30 to 45 in good health. Sample: naive CD4+ T cells sorted from blood. Stated subset: CD45RA+ positively selected. The CDR3, as DNA: TGTGCCAGCTCACCACCGTCGCGGGGTACGCAGTATTTT. It specifies CASSPPSRGTQYF.